This T cell receptor beta chain was sequenced in a study of T cells in Graves' hyperthyroidism and ophthalmopathy. Researchers amplified the TCR beta CDR3 regions from RNA transcripts. HTBI primers were the set used in a first-round RT-PCR of the TCR CDR3. A single record per CDR3 protein comes from TCRdb applying MiXCR to the multiplex PCR reads. Seen here are under 700,000 distinct CDR3 sequences, more than 45% observed once, and the top ten hold about 7.9%. Uncontrolled infections, other autoimmune diseases, pregnancy or lactation led to exclusion of patients. This TCR derives from a young woman with Graves' hyperthyroidism. The sequencing sample was made of peripheral blood or thyroid tissue (not recorded which).

CDR3 amino acids: CSEQGAAGYTF. The CDR3 region has the DNA TGCAGTGAACAGGGGGCGGCTGGCTACACCTTC. The V and J genes are TRBV29-1 and TRBJ1-2; the match to TRBD1 covers 9 bases. In germline, CDR1 is SQVTM, CDR2 ANQGSEA. The CDR3 extends over 11 amino acids.